Here is one T cell receptor (beta chain) with its context. The antigen this receptor binds is unknown. Per-base quality was not reported, and no clone a single base away is much larger than it. The data derive from a study of blood T cell repertoires in COVID-19 (dated by TCRdb to 2020 to 2022). General notes on the study: The collaborator samples originated in the United States, Italy and Spain and spanned the acute and convalescent phases of COVID-19. The samples were drawn from the first 160 participants of the ongoing ImmuneRACE study and from more than 1,000 subjects provided by 6 global collaborators. Subjects who had been exposed to COVID-19, were actively infected with it, or had recovered from it provided the deeply sampled blood TCRbeta repertoires that made up the dataset. HLA class I and class II types, where available, came from metadata supplied by the sample provider rather than from assay-based typing. The repertoires were released in a freely available public database intended as a resource for research on the immune response to SARS-CoV-2. A de-identified subject ID, COVID-19 status, age in years and sex were almost always included in the sample metadata. The prospective study material was composed of cDNA or gDNA derived from T cells, B-cell-depleted T cells, or PBMCs.

General findings and caveats noted by the study authors: The amount of clinical and demographic metadata varied by source and participant and was provided uncurated.

Enrolling through a virtual design, the prospective study's participants ranged in age from about 18 to 89 years and lived across 20 to 30 United States geographic areas. Cohort assignment in the prospective study relied on participant-reported clinical history from a screening survey and a study questionnaire. ImmuneRACE Cohort 3 recovered participants were defined by two consecutive negative NP/OP PCR tests, healthcare professional clearance, or symptom resolution. Mobile phlebotomists in the prospective study collected whole blood, serum and a nasopharyngeal or oropharyngeal swab from every participant. Additional blood draws and questionnaires over an approximately 2-month period could optionally be provided by prospective study participants. Blood samples from the prospective study were shipped frozen or at room temperature prior to DNA extraction. The immunoSEQ Assay, a bias-controlled multiplex PCR, was used to amplify TCRbeta CDR3 regions from genomic DNA. Under the source paper's analysis protocol: Nucleated cell counts per sample were estimated from amplification of reference gene primers within the assay. To quantify the absolute abundance of each unique TCRbeta CDR3 rearrangement, sequence reads were collapsed and filtered. Productive Simpson clonality was computed per sample as the square root of Simpson's diversity index over productive rearrangements. TCRdb mirrors the immuneACCESS table, restricted to in-frame sequences. Some clones are absent from its copies; in checked studies, under half trace to an unresolved V gene, and the reason for the others is unknown. For V, J and clone size, that table is used; D and trimming come from the DNA. The sample includes 260,000 or so clones, with about 85% observed a single time. Jointly, the top ten make up about 2.7% of the sample.

CDR1 and CDR2, looked up from the germline V gene, are SGHAT and FQNNGV. V is clipped by 3 bases and J by 4 bases, and the sequence between their germline boundaries is 15 bases long. The CDR3 has 15 amino acids, counting the end cysteine and phenylalanine. The sequence is cut down to CDR3 DNA, 45 bases in frame from base 1. This receptor was identified in a woman aged 50 to 65 who had recovered from COVID-19. The chain is made from TRBV11-2 and TRBJ2-5, and TRBD2 may be the D gene, going by 6 matching bases. The sequencing input was PBMCs or T cells enriched from blood (not recorded which). Read as DNA, the sequence is TGTGCCAGCAGCTTCGATCGACTAGGCAGAGAGACCCAGTACTTC. It encodes CASSFDRLGRETQYF.